This T cell receptor beta chain was sequenced during a study of T-cell reconstitution after alpha-beta-depleted transplantation in children. Study observations and caveats: After one year, T-cell counts and TCRbeta diversity mostly came from new T cells. Several hundred expanded graft clones reportedly gave rise to the alpha-beta T cells present about two months after transplant.

Library preparation (for TCRbeta) was performed with unique molecular identifiers. One entry per CDR3 protein results from TCRdb running MiXCR on the PCR reads. Seen here are approximately 89,000 distinct CDR3 sequences, around 15% observed once, and the top ten hold around 20%. Concerning this clonotype itself: What it recognizes is unknown.

This CDR3 spans 17 amino acids. V shed 4 bases and J 0 bases; nucleotides not matched to a gene: 7. The sequencing here drew on PBMCs, mostly from graft donor cells, taken 180 days after TCRalphabeta/CD19-depleted stem cell transplant. The chain recombines TRBV12-3 or TRBV12-4 with TRBJ2-3, with TRBD2 identical over 10 bases. The receptor was isolated from a male patient aged 2 to 9 who had a stem cell transplant for acute lymphoblastic leukemia, so the T cells may come from the graft donor. CDR3 region: CASSSPIAGGSTDTQYF. In DNA, the CDR3 is TGTGCCAGCAGTTCACCAATAGCGGGGGGTAGCACAGATACGCAGTATTTT.